These T cell receptor beta chains were read from a single sample in a study of OX40 agonist ivuxolimab in advanced cancers. Data came from immunoSEQ multiplex PCR; TCRdb stores just in-frame clones and leaves some out. The table records roughly 110,000 clones, approximately 90% of them present only once. The sequenced sample was CD4+ or CD8+ T cells sorted from blood, obtained in a trial of the OX40 agonist ivuxolimab. The source of these receptors is an adult with an advanced solid tumor such as melanoma, head and neck, liver or kidney cancer. The CDR3 runs from the conserved cysteine through the conserved F or W. A D gene is named only where the DNA matches it firmly. Only some rows state a clone size, as once, few, many or a class for expanded clones.

TRBD2 TRBJ2-1 TRBV27 . CASRSQRETYNEQFF TGTGCCAGCAGAAGTCAGCGGGAAACCTACAATGAGCAGTTCTTC
TRBD1 TRBJ2-7 TRBV10-2 . CASRFGTGSSYEQYF TGCGCCAGTCGGTTCGGGACAGGGAGCTCCTACGAGCAGTACTTC
. TRBJ1-1 TRBV5-1 once CASSLEISNTEAFF TGCGCCAGCAGCTTAGAAATATCGAACACTGAAGCTTTCTTT
. TRBJ1-1 TRBV5-1 . CASSSYGFGDTEAFF TGCGCCAGCAGTTCGTATGGGTTTGGGGACACTGAAGCTTTCTTT
TRBD1 TRBJ2-3 TRBV7-7 . CASSRRQGKSTDTQYF TGTGCTAGCAGCAGGCGACAGGGAAAAAGCACAGATACGCAGTATTTT
. TRBJ2-7 TRBV7-9 . CASSPTIAADFYEQYF TGTGCCAGCAGCCCCACGATAGCGGCGGACTTCTACGAGCAGTACTTC
TRBD1 TRBJ1-3 TRBV19 . CASGTGDSGNTIYF TGTGCCAGTGGGACAGGGGACTCTGGAAACACCATATATTTT
. TRBJ1-2 TRBV28 few CAIQGNYGYTF TGTGCCATCCAAGGGAACTATGGCTACACCTTC
TRBD1 TRBJ1-1 TRBV30 . CARSTGGTEAFF TGTGCCCGATCCACAGGGGGCACTGAAGCTTTCTTT
. TRBJ1-1 TRBV27 . CASCKSGGTEAFF TGTGCCAGCTGCAAATCCGGGGGGACTGAAGCTTTCTTT
. TRBJ1-4 TRBV28 . CASSLDLFF TGTGCCAGCAGCCTAGACCTGTTTTTT
. TRBJ2-2 TRBV11-2 . CASTKGAGAGRTGELFF TGTGCCAGCACCAAGGGGGCGGGGGCAGGACGAACCGGGGAGCTGTTTTTT
. TRBJ1-1 TRBV15 few CATSRETEAFF TGTGCCACCAGCAGAGAGACTGAAGCTTTCTTT
. TRBJ1-4 TRBV10-3 . CAISENYGQTNEKLFF TGTGCCATCAGCGAAAACTACGGGCAAACTAATGAAAAACTGTTTTTT
TRBD1 TRBJ1-1 TRBV9 . CASSVGTGDPLNTEAFF TGTGCCAGCAGCGTCGGGACAGGGGACCCCCTGAACACTGAAGCTTTCTTT
TRBD2 TRBJ2-7 TRBV27 . CATFSGSSYEQYF TGTGCCACCTTTAGCGGGAGTAGCTACGAGCAGTACTTC